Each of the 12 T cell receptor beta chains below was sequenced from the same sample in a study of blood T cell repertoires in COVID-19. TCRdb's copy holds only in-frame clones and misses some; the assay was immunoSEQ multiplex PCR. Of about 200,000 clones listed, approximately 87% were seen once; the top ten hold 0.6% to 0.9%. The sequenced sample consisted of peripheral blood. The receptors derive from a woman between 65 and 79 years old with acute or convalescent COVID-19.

The CDR3 here is CASSLVGTGVGYEKLFF. The CDR3 DNA follows: TGTGCCAGCAGCTTAGTCGGGACAGGGGTGGGTTACGAAAAACTGTTTTTT. This chain links TRBV7-2 with TRBJ1-4, with 10 bases lining up with TRBD1. J gave up 8 bases and V 1 base, and 10 bases lay outside the gene matches. Germline CDR1 and CDR2: SGHTA and FQGNSA. The length of the CDR3 is 17 residues. The whole variable domain, filled in from reference TRBV7-2 and TRBJ1-4, reads GAGVSQSPSNKVTEKGKDVELRCDPISGHTALYWYRQSLGQGLEFLIYFQGNSAPDKSGLPSDRFSAERTGGSVSTLTIQRTQQEDSAVYLCASSLVGTGVGYEKLFFGSGTQLSVL.

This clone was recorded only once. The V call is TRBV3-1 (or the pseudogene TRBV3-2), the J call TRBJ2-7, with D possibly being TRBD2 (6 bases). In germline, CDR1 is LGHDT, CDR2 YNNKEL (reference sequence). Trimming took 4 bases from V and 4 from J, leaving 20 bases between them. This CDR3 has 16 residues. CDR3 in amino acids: CASSPLRDEGGYEQYF. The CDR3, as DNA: TGTGCCAGCAGCCCACTCAGAGACGAGGGAGGTTACGAGCAGTACTTC.

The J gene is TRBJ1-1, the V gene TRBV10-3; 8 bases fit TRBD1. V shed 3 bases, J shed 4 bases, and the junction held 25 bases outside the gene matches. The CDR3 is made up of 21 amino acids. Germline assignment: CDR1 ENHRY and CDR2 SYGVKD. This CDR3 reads CAISDQSVRGLQGGMSTEAFF. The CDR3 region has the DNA TGTGCCATCAGTGACCAGAGCGTTCGTGGGTTACAGGGGGGTATGAGCACTGAAGCTTTCTTT.

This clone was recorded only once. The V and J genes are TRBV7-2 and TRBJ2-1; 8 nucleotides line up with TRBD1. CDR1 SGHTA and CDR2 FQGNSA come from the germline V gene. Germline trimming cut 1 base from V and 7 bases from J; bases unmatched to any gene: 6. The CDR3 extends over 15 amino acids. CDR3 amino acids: CASSLGQGARNEQFF. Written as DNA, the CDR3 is TGTGCCAGCAGCTTAGGCCAGGGGGCTCGGAATGAGCAGTTCTTC.

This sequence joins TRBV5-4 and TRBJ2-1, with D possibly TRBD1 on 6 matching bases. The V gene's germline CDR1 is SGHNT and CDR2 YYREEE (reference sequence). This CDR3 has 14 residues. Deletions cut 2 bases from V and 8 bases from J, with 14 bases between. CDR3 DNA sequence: TGTGCCAGCAGCTTAGGTGGGGGCGGAGATGAGCAGTTCTTC. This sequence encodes CASSLGGGGDEQFF.

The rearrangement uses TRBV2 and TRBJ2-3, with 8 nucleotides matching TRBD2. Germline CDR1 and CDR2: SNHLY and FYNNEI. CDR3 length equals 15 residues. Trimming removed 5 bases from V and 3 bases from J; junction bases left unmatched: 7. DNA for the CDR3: TGTGCCAGCAGTCTCAGCGGGAGTTCAACAGATACGCAGTATTTT. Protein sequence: CASSLSGSSTDTQYF. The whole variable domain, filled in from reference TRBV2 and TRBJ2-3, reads EPEVTQTPSHQVTQMGQEVILRCVPISNHLYFYWYRQILGQKVEFLVSFYNNEISEKSEIFDDQFSVERPDGSNFTLKIRSTKLEDSAMYFCASSLSGSSTDTQYFGPGTRLTVL.

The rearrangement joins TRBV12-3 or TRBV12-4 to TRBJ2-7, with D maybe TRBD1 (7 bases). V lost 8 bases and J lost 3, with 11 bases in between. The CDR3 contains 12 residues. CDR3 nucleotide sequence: TGTGCCAGCGGCGGGACAGTCTACGAGCAGTACTTC. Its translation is CASGGTVYEQYF.

The CDR3 DNA reads TGTGCCACCAGTGATTTCGGAGAAGGCTACACCTTC. This encodes CATSDFGEGYTF. The chain joins TRBV24-1 to TRBJ1-2; no clear D gene. V lost 1 base and J 8 bases, leaving 7 bases between the germline ends. Germline V CDR1 and CDR2: KGHDR, SFDVKD. The CDR3 runs to 12 residues.

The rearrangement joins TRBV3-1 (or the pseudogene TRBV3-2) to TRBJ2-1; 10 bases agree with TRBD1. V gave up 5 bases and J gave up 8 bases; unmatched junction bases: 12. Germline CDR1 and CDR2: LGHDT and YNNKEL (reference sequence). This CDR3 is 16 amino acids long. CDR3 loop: CASSVRRTGGTYEQFF. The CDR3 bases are TGTGCCAGCAGCGTCAGAAGGACAGGGGGGACGTATGAGCAGTTCTTC.

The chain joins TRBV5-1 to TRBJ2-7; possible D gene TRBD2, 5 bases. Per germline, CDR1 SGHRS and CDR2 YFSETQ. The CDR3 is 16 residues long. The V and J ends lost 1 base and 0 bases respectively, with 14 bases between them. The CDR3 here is CASSLTPLGSSYEQYF. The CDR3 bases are TGCGCCAGCAGCTTGACGCCACTGGGGAGCTCCTACGAGCAGTACTTC.

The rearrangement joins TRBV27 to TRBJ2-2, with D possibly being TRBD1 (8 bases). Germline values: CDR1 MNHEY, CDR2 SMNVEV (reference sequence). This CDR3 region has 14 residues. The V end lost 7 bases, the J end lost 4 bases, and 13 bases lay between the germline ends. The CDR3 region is CASKYRGGTGELFF. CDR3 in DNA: TGTGCCAGCAAGTACAGGGGGGGCACCGGGGAGCTGTTTTTT.

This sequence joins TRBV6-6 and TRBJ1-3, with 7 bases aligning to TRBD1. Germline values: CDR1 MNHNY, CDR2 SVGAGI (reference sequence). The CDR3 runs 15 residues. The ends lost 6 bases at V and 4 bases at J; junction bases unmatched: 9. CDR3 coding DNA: TGTGCCAGCAGACCGTCGGGACAGACGGGAAACACCATATATTTT. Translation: CASRPSGQTGNTIYF.